This T cell receptor (beta chain) originates from a study of shared clonotypes between healthy human individuals. Turning to the study itself: Donors consisted of a couple of women and a few men between 18 and 49. The plates for each donor numbered three CD4 naive, three CD4 memory, two CD8 naive and one CD8 memory.

The table came from immunoSEQ multiplex PCR; TCRdb's copy has only in-frame clones and leaves some out. The table has 2 million or so clones, 85% to 95% seen once. The V gene's germline CDR1 is SGHDT and CDR2 YYEEEE. This CDR3 contains 13 residues. Trimming took 4 bases from V and 0 from J, leaving 5 bases between them. The chain couples TRBV5-6 to TRBJ2-1; D is undetermined. Sequencing was performed on naive CD4+ T cells sorted from blood. The subset: CD45RA+ positively selected. The sequence derives from a young man in good health. The CDR3 region is CASSASSYNEQFF. DNA for the CDR3: TGTGCCAGCAGCGCGAGCTCCTACAATGAGCAGTTCTTC.